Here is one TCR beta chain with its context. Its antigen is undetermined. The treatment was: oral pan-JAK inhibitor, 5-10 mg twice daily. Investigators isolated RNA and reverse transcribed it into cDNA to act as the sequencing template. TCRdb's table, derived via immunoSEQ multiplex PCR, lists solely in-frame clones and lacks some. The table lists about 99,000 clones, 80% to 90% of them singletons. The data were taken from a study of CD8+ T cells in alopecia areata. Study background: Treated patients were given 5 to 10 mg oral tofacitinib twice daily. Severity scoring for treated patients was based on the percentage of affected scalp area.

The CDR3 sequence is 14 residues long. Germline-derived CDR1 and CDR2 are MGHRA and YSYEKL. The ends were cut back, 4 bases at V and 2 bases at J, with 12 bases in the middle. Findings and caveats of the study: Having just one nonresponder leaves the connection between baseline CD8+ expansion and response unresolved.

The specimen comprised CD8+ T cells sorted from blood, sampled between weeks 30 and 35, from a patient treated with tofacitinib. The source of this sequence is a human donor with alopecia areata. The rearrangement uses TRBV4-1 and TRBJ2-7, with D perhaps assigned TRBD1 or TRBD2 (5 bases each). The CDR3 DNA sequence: TGCGCCAGCAGCCCGGGGACGATTCCCTACGAGCAGTACTTC. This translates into CASSPGTIPYEQYF.